Listed below are T cell receptor beta chains from one sample, sequenced in a study of blood T cells in healthy people across ages. TCRdb independently ran MiXCR on the 5' RACE reads; one entry per CDR3 protein. Here the sample spans over a million distinct CDR3 sequences, 45% to 70% being singletons. Source material: blood. The receptors shown here come from a man younger than 30 in good health. Each CDR3 is given with its conserved first and last residue. A D gene is named only where the DNA matches it firmly. Some rows have no size entry. The others give once, few or many, or a class for an expanded clone.

TRBJ2-7	TRBV5-5	.	once	TGTGCCAGCAGCTTGGAATGGACAACCTCCTACGAGCAGTACTTC	CASSLEWTTSYEQYF
TRBJ2-2	TRBV5-1	TRBD1	.	TGCGCCAGCAGCTCGGACAGGGACGAGAACACCGGGGAGCTGTTTTTT	CASSSDRDENTGELFF
TRBJ2-2	TRBV4-1	.	.	TGCGCCAGCAGCCCGTTTGCGGGGGCAAACACCGGGGAGCTGTTTTTT	CASSPFAGANTGELFF
TRBJ1-2	TRBV3-1	.	few	TGTGCCAGCAGCCAAGAGGTAGCTAACTATGGCTACACCTTC	CASSQEVANYGYTF
TRBJ2-2	TRBV4-1	.	once	TGCGCCAGCAGCCAAGGGGTCGGCTACACGAACACCGGGGAGCTGTTTTTT	CASSQGVGYTNTGELFF
TRBJ2-7	TRBV3-1	.	.	TGTGCCAGCAGCCAAGCAGGGACCGGGCCCATCTACGAGCAGTACTTC	CASSQAGTGPIYEQYF
TRBJ1-2	TRBV29-1	TRBD1	few	TGCAGCGTTGAACAAGTCGGGACAGGGGGGCTGGGCTACACCTTC	CSVEQVGTGGLGYTF
TRBJ2-7	TRBV7-9	.	.	TGTGCCAGCAGCTTAGATTCCCCGGGAGTCTCCTACGAGCAGTACTTC	CASSLDSPGVSYEQYF
TRBJ2-7	TRBV3-1	.	few	TGTGCCAGCAGCCAAGATCCGGGGGGCCGGTACTTC	CASSQDPGGRYF
TRBJ2-2	TRBV2	TRBD2	.	TGTGCCAGCGTAGGGACTAGCGGGTCGACCGGGGAGCTGTTTTTT	CASVGTSGSTGELFF
TRBJ2-7	TRBV6-2/TRBV6-3	.	.	TGTGCCAGCAGTTCACCAGGCCGGTCCGAGCAGTACTTC	CASSSPGRSEQYF